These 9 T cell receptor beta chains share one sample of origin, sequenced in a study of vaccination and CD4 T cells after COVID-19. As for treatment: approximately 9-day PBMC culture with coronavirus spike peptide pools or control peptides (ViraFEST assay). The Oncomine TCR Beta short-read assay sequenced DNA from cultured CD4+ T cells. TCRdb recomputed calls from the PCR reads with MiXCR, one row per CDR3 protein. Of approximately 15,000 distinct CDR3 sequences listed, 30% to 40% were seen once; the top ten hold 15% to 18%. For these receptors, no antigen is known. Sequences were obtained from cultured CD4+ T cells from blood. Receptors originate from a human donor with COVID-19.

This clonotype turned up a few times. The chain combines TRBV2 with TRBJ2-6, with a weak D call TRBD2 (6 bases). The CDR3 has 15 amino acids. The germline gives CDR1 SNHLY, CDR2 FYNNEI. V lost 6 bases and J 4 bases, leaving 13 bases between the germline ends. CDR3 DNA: TGTGCCAGCAGGAGAGGGGCGGGAGGGGCCAACGTCCTGACTTTC. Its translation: CASRRGAGGANVLTF.

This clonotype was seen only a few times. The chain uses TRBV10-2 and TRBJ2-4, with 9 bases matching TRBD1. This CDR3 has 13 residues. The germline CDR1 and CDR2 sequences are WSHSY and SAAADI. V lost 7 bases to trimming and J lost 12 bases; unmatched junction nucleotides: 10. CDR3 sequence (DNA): TGCGCCAGCATCGGACAGGGGCGGATAACTCAGTACTTC. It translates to CASIGQGRITQYF.

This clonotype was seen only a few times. The CDR3 loop reads CASSFAANTEAFF. The CDR3 coding sequence is TGTGCCAGCAGCTTTGCGGCAAACACTGAAGCTTTCTTT. The chain couples TRBV7-9 to TRBJ1-1; D ambiguous. V shed 3 bases and J shed 2 bases, with 7 bases lying between them. Germline V gene data show CDR1 as SEHNR and CDR2 as FQNEAQ (reference sequence). CDR3 length equals 13 residues.

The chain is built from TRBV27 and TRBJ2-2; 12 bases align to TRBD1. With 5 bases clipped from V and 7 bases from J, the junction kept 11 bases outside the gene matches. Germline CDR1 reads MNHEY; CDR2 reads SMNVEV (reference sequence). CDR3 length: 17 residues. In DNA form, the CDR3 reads TGTGCCAGCAGTCCTAGGCCGGGACAGGGGGCGATCGGGGAGCTGTTTTTT. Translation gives CASSPRPGQGAIGELFF.

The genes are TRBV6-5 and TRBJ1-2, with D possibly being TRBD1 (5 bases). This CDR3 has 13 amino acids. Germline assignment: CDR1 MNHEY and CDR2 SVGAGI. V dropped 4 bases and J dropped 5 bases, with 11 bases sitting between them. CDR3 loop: CASSSWGVYGYTF. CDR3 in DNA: TGTGCCAGCAGTTCCTGGGGCGTGTATGGCTACACCTTC.

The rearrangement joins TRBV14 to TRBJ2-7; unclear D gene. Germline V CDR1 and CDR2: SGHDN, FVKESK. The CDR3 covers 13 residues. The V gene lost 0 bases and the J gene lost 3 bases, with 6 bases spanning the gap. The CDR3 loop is CASSQDLGYEQYF. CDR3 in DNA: TGTGCCAGCAGCCAAGATCTCGGCTACGAGCAGTACTTC.

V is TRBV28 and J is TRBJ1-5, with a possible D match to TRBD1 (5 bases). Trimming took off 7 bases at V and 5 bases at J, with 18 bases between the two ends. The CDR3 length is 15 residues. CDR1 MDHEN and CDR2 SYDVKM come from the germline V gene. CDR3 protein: CASTKGGGRDQPQHF. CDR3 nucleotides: TGTGCCAGCACCAAGGGTGGGGGTCGGGATCAGCCCCAGCATTTT.

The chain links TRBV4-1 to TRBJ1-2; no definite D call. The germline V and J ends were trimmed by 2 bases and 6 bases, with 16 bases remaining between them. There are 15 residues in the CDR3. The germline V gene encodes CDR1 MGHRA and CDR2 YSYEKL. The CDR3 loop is CASSQPDGPRDGYTF. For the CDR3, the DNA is TGCGCCAGCAGCCAACCCGACGGCCCGCGGGATGGCTACACCTTC.

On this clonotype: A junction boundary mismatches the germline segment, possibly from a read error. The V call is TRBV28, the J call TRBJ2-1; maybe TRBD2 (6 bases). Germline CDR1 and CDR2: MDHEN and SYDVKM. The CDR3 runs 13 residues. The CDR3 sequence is CASTETSPSASVF. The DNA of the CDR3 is TGTGCCAGCACCGAAACTAGCCCCTCTGCATCCGTCTTC.